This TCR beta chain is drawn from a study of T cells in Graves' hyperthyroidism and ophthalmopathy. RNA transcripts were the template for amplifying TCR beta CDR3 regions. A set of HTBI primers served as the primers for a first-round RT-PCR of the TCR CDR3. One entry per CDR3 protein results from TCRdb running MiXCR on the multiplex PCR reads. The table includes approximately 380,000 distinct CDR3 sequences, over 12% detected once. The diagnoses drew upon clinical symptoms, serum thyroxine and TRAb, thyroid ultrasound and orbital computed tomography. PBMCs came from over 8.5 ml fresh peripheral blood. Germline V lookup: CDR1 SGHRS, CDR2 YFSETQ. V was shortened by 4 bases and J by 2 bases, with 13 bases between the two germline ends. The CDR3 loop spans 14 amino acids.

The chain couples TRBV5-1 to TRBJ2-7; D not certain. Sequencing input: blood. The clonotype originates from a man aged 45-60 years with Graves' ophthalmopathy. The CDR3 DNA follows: TGCGCCAGCAGCCCCAGACCACCGCCCTACGAGCAGTACTTC. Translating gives CASSPRPPPYEQYF.